Shown below are 15 T cell receptor beta chains from a single sample sequenced in a study of blood T cells in healthy people across ages. For the second PCR, which ran for roughly 6 to 11 cycles, a sample-barcoded 5' primer and a J-beta primer mix were used. Each CDR3 protein gets one entry after TCRdb re-called the 5' RACE reads with MiXCR. The sample lists roughly 680,000 distinct CDR3 sequences, approximately 52% occurring once. The source material was blood. The receptors derive from a woman of 80 years or more in good health.

This sequence joins TRBV20-1 and TRBJ1-5, with a weak D call TRBD1 (6 bases). This CDR3 has 15 amino acids. V lost 0 bases and J 9 bases, leaving 18 bases between the germline ends. Germline loops: CDR1 DFQATT, CDR2 SNEGSKA (reference sequence). CDR3 in DNA: TGCAGTGCTAGAGATTGGGCGGGGGGCGATCGGCCCCAGCATTTT. Amino acids: CSARDWAGGDRPQHF.

A single count supports this clonotype. A read error is possible here, since a much larger clone lies one base away. The chain recombines TRBV7-2 with TRBJ1-6, with D possibly being TRBD1 (5 bases). The germline gives CDR1 SGHTA, CDR2 FQGNSA. The CDR3 runs to 13 residues. CDR3 sequence: CASSPDTGSPLYF. The CDR3 region has the DNA TGTGCCAGCAGCCCGGACACCGGTTCACCCCTCTACTTT. Based on the CDR3 plus reference TRBV7-2 and TRBJ1-6, the full variable domain is GAGVSQSPSNKVTEKGKDVELRCDPISGHTALYWYRQSLGQGLEFLIYFQGNSAPDKSGLPSDRFSAERTGGSVSTLTIQRTQQEDSAVYLCASSPDTGSPLYFGNGTRLTVT.

The V gene is TRBV20-1, the J gene TRBJ1-1, with D unresolved. Germline V gives CDR1 DFQATT, CDR2 SNEGSKA (reference sequence). The CDR3 is 11 amino acids. The V and J ends lost 3 bases and 4 bases respectively, with 6 bases between them. As DNA, the CDR3 is TGCAGTGCTAGCCGGGCCACTGAAGCTTTCTTT. Its translation is CSASRATEAFF.

The chain recombines TRBV7-2 with TRBJ2-3; D perhaps matches TRBD2 (5 bases). This CDR3 spans 12 amino acids. The germline V and J ends were trimmed by 3 bases and 8 bases, with 9 bases remaining between them. Per germline, CDR1 SGHTA and CDR2 FQGNSA. CDR3 sequence: CASSFFGGTQYF. The CDR3, as DNA: TGTGCCAGCAGCTTCTTCGGAGGTACGCAGTATTTT.

V gene TRBV29-1 combines with J gene TRBJ2-1; 10 bases match TRBD2. Unmatched junction bases numbered 5, after V lost 8 bases and J lost 4 bases. Per the germline V gene, CDR1 is SQVTM and CDR2 is ANQGSEA. The CDR3 consists of 13 residues. The CDR3 reads CSSRTSGYNEQFF. As DNA, the CDR3 is TGCAGCTCTAGGACTAGCGGTTACAATGAGCAGTTCTTC.

This clonotype was counted between two and nine times. This sequence joins TRBV7-8 and TRBJ2-2, with D possibly matching TRBD2 (5 bases). V was shortened by 2 bases and J by 6 bases, with 7 bases between the two germline ends. This CDR3 comprises 13 residues. In germline, CDR1 is SGHVS, CDR2 FQNEAQ. CDR3 protein: CASSLRGPGELFF. CDR3 coding DNA: TGTGCCAGCAGCTTACGAGGGCCCGGGGAGCTGTTTTTT.

With regard to this clonotype: A clone one base away is much larger, so this may be a read error. The chain joins TRBV27 to TRBJ2-5; D may be TRBD1 or TRBD2 (6 bases each). This CDR3 has 15 amino acids. The V end lost 2 bases, the J end lost 11 bases, and 21 bases lay between the germline ends. The germline CDR1 and CDR2 sequences are MNHEY and SMNVEV (reference sequence). The CDR3 nucleotides read TGTGCCAGCAGTTTACGGTGGAGGGACAACAATGAGCAGTACTTC. It codes for CASSLRWRDNNEQYF.

This clonotype has a count of ten or more. This rearrangement joins TRBV24-1 to TRBJ2-1, with 9 bases identical to TRBD2. There are 16 residues in the CDR3. CDR1 and CDR2 (germline): KGHDR, SFDVKD. Losses at the gene ends were 0 bases for V and 7 bases for J; bases not matched to a gene: 6. CDR3 sequence (DNA): TGTGCCACCAGTGATTTGAGCGGGGGGAATGGGAATGAGCAGTTCTTC. As protein: CATSDLSGGNGNEQFF.

This clonotype occurred many times. The gene calls are TRBV20-1 and TRBJ1-2; unclear D gene. The length of the CDR3 is 12 residues. V was shortened by 3 bases and J by 3 bases, with 8 bases between the two germline ends. Germline loops: CDR1 DFQATT, CDR2 SNEGSKA (reference sequence). The DNA of the CDR3 is TGCAGTGCTAGCGTCGGAGACTATGGCTACACCTTC. This sequence encodes CSASVGDYGYTF.

The genes are TRBV18 and TRBJ1-6; D uncertain. This CDR3 has 12 residues. The V gene's germline CDR1 is KGHSH and CDR2 LQKENI. V was pared by 8 bases and J by 8 bases, with 10 bases between. CDR3 in DNA: TGTGCCAGCGCCTGGCCGGATTCACCCCTCCACTTT. Translating it yields CASAWPDSPLHF.

This clonotype has a handful of counts. At one end the junction does not follow the germline gene, possibly because of a read error. The chain recombines TRBV7-9 with TRBJ2-7; the match to TRBD2 covers 8 bases. The germline V gene has CDR1 SEHNR and CDR2 FQNEAQ (reference sequence). The CDR3 consists of 13 residues. The DNA of the CDR3 is TGTGCCAGCAGCGTAGCGCGGGAGGTCGAGCAGTACTTC. Its translation: CASSVAREVEQYF.

As regards this clonotype: A single base separates this from a much larger clone, so it may be a read error. The chain couples TRBV2 to TRBJ2-3, with D tentatively TRBD2 (6 bases). Trimming removed 0 bases from V and 4 bases from J, with 14 bases in between. The germline V gene has CDR1 SNHLY and CDR2 FYNNEI. The CDR3 runs 16 residues. The CDR3 DNA reads TGTGCCAGCAGTGAAGCGCGGCTAGCGAAGGCAGATACGCAGTATTTT. This encodes CASSEARLAKADTQYF.

This clonotype was seen a few times. The genes are TRBV27 and TRBJ2-4; D is undetermined. The CDR3 covers 14 residues. Trimming took 7 bases from V and 0 from J, leaving 10 bases between them. In germline, CDR1 is MNHEY, CDR2 SMNVEV (reference sequence). This chain's CDR3 is CASKSLLAKNIQYF. The CDR3 DNA reads as TGTGCCAGCAAGTCCCTGCTAGCCAAAAACATTCAGTACTTC.

Notes on this clonotype: The junction departs from germline at one end; a sequencing error may be responsible. The rearrangement links TRBV7-8 to TRBJ1-6, with D perhaps matching TRBD1 (5 bases). This CDR3 contains 16 residues. Germline lookup yields CDR1 SGHVS and CDR2 FQNEAQ. The CDR3 DNA follows: TGTGCCAGCAGCCAAGCGACCGGGGCCTATAATTCACTCCTCCACTTT. This codes for CASSQATGAYNSLLHF.

This clonotype occurred many times. The J gene is TRBJ2-7, the V gene TRBV11-1; TRBD1 matches at 7 bases. Germline trimming cut 4 bases from V and 0 bases from J; bases unmatched to any gene: 12. The CDR3 loop spans 17 amino acids. The germline CDR1 and CDR2 sequences are SGHAT and FQDESV (reference sequence). The CDR3 reads CASSSPPGQVDSYEQYF. The CDR3 DNA sequence: TGTGCCAGCAGCTCGCCCCCCGGACAGGTCGACTCCTACGAGCAGTACTTC. The full variable domain, with the rest looked up from reference TRBV11-1 and TRBJ2-7, is EAEVAQSPRYKITEKSQAVAFWCDPISGHATLYWYRQILGQGPELLVQFQDESVVDDSQLPKDRFSAERLKGVDSTLKIQPAELGDSAMYLCASSSPPGQVDSYEQYFGPGTRLTVT.